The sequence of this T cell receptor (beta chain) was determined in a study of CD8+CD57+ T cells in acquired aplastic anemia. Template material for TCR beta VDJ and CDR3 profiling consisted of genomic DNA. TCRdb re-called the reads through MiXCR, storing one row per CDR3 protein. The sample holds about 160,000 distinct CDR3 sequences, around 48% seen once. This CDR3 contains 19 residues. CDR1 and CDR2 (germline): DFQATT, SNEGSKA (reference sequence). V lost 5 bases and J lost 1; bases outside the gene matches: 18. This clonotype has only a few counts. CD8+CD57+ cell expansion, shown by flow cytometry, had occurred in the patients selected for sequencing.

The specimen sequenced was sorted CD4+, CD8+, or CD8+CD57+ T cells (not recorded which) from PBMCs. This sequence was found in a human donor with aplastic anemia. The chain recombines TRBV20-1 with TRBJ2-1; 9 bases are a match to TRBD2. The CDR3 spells CSAEDLAGQEGSSYNEQFF. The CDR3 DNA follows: TGCAGTGCTGAAGATCTAGCGGGACAAGAGGGGAGTTCCTACAATGAGCAGTTCTTC.